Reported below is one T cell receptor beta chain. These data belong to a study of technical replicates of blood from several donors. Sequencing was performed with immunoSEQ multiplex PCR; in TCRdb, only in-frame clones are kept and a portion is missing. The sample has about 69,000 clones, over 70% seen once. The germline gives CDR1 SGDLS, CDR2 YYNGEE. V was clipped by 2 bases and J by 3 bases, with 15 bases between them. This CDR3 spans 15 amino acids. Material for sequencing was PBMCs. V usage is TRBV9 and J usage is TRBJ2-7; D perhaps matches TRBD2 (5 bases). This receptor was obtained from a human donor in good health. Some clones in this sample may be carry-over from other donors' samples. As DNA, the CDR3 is TGTGCCAGCAGCGTGAGGCAGGCGACTATCTACGAGCAGTACTTC. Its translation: CASSVRQATIYEQYF.